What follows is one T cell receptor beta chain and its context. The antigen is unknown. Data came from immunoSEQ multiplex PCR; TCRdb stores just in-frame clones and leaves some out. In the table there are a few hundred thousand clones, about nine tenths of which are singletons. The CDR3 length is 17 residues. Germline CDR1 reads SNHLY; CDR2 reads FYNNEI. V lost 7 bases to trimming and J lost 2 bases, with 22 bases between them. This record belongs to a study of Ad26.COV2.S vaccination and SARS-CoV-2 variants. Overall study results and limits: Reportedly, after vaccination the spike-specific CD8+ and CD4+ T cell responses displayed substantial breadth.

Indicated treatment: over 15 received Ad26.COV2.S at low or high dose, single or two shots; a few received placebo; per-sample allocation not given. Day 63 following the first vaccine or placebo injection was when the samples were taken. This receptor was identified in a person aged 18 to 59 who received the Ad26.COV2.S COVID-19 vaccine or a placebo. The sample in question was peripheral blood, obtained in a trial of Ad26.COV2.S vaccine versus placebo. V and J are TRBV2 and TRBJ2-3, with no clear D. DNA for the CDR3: TGTGCCAGCAATCAGCGTTCCATCCCGTGGGACACAGATACGCAGTATTTT. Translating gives CASNQRSIPWDTDTQYF.